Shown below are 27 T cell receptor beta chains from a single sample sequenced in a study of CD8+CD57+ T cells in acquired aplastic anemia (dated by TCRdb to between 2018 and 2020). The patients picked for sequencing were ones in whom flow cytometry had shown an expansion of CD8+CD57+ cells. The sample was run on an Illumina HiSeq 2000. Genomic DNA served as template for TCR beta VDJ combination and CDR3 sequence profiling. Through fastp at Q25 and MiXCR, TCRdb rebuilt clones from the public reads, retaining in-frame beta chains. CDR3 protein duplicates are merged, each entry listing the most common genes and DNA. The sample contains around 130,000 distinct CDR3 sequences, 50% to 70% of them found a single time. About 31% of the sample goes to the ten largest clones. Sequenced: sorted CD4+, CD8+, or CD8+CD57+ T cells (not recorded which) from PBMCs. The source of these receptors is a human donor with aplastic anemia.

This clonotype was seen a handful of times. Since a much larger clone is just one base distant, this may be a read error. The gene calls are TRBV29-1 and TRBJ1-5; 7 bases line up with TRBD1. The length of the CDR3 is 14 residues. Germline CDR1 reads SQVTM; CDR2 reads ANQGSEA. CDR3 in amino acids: CNVWTGMYNQPQHF. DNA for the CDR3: TGCAACGTTTGGACAGGAATGTACAATCAGCCCCAGCATTTT.

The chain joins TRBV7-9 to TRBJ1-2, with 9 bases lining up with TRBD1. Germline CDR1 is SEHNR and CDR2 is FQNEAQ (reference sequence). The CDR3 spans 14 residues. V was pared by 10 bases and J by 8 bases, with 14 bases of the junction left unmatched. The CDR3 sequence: CATRTEGTGSGYTF. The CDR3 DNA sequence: TGTGCCACCCGCACCGAAGGGACAGGGAGCGGCTACACCTTC. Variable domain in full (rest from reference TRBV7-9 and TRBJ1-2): DTGVSQNPRHKITKRGQNVTFRCDPISEHNRLYWYRQTLGQGPEFLTYFQNEAQLEKSRLLSDRFSAERPKGSFSTLEIQRTEQGDSAMYLCATRTEGTGSGYTFGSGTRLTVV.

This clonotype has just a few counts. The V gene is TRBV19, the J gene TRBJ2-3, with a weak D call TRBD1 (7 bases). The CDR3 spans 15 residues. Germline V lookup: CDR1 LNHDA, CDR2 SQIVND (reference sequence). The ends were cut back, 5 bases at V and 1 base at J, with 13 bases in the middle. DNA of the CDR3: TGTGCCAGTAGTTGGAGGGGGCTCGGCACAGATACGCAGTATTTT. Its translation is CASSWRGLGTDTQYF.

The CDR3 sequence: CAISVGSNEKLFF. As DNA, the CDR3 is TGTGCCATCAGTGTAGGGTCTAATGAAAAACTGTTTTTT. This chain uses TRBV10-3 with TRBJ1-4; D remains ambiguous. Trimming removed 4 bases from V and 3 bases from J, with 6 bases in between. From germline, CDR1 is ENHRY and CDR2 SYGVKD. The CDR3 runs to 13 residues.

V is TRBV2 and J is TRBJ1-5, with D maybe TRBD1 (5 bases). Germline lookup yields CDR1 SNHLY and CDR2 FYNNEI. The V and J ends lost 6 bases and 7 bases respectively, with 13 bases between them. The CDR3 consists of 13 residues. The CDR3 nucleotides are TGTGCCAGCAGCCGGGTGGAGGGGCAGCCCCAGCATTTT. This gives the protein CASSRVEGQPQHF.

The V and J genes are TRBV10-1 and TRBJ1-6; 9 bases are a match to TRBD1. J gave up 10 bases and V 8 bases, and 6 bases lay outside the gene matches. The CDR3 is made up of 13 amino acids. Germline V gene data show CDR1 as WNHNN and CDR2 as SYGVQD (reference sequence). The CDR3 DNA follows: TGCGCCAGCTGGGACAGGGTGGCCTCACCCCTCCACTTT. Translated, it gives CASWDRVASPLHF.

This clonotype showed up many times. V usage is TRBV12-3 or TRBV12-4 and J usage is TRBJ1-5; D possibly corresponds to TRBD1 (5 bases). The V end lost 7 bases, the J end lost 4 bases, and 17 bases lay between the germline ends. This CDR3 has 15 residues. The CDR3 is CASMGPGGLNQPQHF. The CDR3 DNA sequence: TGTGCCAGCATGGGGCCGGGCGGATTGAATCAGCCCCAGCATTTT.

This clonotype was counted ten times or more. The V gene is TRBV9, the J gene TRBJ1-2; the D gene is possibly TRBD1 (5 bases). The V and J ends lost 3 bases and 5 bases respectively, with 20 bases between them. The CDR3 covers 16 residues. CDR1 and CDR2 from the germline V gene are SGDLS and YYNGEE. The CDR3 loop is CASSGGGVDRDYGYTF. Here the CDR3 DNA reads TGTGCCAGCAGCGGTGGGGGGGTTGACAGAGATTATGGCTACACCTTC.

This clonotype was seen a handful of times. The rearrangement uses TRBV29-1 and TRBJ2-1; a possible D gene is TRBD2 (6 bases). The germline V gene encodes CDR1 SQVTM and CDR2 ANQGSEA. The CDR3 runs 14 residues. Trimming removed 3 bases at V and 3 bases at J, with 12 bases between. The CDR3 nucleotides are TGCAGCGTTGAGGTTGCGGGGAACTACAATGAGCAGTTCTTC. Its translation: CSVEVAGNYNEQFF.

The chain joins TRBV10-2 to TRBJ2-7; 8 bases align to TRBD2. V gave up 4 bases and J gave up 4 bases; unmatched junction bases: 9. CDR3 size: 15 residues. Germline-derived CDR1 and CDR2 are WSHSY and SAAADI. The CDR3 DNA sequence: TGCGCCAGCAGTGCCTACGGGAGGGCCCAGTACGAGCAGTACTTC. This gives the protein CASSAYGRAQYEQYF.

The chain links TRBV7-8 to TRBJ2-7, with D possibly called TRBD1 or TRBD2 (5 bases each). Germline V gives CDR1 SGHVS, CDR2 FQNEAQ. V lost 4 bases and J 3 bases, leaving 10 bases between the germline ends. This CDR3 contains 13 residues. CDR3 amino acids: CASSSGPIYEQYF. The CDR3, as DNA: TGTGCCAGCAGCTCGGGACCCATCTACGAGCAGTACTTC.

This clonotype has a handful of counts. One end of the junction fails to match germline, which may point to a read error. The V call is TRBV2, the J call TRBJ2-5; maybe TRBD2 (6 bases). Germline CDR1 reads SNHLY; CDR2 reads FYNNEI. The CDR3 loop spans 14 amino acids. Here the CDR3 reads CASSGLKWRETQYF. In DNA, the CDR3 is TGTGCCAGCAGTGGTCTTAAGTGGAGGGAGACTCAGTACTTC.

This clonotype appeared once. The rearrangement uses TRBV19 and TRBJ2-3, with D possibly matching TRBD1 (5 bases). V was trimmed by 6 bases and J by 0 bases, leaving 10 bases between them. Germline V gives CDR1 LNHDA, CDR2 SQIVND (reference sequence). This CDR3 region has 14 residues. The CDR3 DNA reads TGTGCCAGTAGCCAGACAGCTAGCACAGATACGCAGTATTTT. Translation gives CASSQTASTDTQYF.

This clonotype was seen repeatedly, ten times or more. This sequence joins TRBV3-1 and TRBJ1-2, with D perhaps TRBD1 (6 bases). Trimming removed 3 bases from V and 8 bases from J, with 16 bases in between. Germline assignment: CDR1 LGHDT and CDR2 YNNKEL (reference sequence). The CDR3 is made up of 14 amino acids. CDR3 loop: CASSQGGRSDGYTF. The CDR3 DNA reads TGTGCCAGCAGCCAGGGGGGCAGGTCCGACGGCTACACCTTC.

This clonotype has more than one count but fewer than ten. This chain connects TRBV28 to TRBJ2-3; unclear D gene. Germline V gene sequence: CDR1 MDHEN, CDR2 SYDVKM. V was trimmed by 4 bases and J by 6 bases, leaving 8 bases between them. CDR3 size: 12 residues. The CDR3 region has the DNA TGTGCCAGCAGTTCCTTGATTGATACGCAGTATTTT. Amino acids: CASSSLIDTQYF.

The CDR3 DNA sequence: TGTGCCAGTAGTATACAGGGGCCCTACGAGCAGTACTTC. As protein: CASSIQGPYEQYF. The chain carries TRBV19 and TRBJ2-7, with D possibly matching TRBD1 (6 bases). V shed 2 bases and J shed 2 bases, with 7 bases lying between them. Germline V gene lookup returns CDR1 LNHDA and CDR2 SQIVND (reference sequence). The CDR3 extends over 13 amino acids.

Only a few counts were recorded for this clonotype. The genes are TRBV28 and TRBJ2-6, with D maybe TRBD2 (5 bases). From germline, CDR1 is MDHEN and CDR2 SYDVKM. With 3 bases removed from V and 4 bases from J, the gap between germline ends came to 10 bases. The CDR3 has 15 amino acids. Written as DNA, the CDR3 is TGTGCCAGCAGTTTCTCCTCGGGGGGGGCCAACGTCCTGACTTTC. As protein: CASSFSSGGANVLTF.

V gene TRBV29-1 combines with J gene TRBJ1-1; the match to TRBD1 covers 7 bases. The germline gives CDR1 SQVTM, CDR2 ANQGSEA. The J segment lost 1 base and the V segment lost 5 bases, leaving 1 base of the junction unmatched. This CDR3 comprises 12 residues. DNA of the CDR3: TGCAGCGTTAGACAGGGGAACACTGAAGCTTTCTTT. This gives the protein CSVRQGNTEAFF.

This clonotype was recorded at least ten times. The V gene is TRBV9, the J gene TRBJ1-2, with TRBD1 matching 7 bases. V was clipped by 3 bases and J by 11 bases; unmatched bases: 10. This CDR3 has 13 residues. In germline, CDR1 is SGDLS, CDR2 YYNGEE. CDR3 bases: TGTGCCAGCAGCGCCCCAAACAGGGGTTTTTACACCTTC. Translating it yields CASSAPNRGFYTF.

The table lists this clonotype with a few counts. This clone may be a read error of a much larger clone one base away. CDR3 region: CASNWDLPYEQYF. For the CDR3, the DNA is TGTGCCAGCAACTGGGACTTACCCTACGAGCAGTACTTC. V is TRBV7-9 and J is TRBJ2-7; possibly TRBD2 for D (6 bases). V was clipped by 7 bases and J by 2 bases, with 12 bases between them. The CDR3 is 13 amino acids. CDR1 and CDR2 from the germline V gene are SEHNR and FQNEAQ (reference sequence).

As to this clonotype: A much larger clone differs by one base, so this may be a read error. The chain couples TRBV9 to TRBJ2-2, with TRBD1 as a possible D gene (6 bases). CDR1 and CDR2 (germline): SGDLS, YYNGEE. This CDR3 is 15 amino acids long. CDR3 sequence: CASSVRTANTGELLF. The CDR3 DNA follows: TGTGCCAGCAGCGTTAGGACAGCGAACACCGGGGAGCTGCTTTTT.

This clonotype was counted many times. CDR3: CASGLGAMASGGGYEQYF. CDR3 coding DNA: TGTGCTAGTGGTTTGGGGGCAATGGCTAGCGGGGGCGGGTACGAGCAGTACTTC. V gene TRBV12-5 combines with J gene TRBJ2-7; 10 bases align to TRBD2. With V trimmed by 1 base and J by 4 bases, 13 bases remained unmatched. Germline V gene lookup returns CDR1 LGHNT and CDR2 FRNRAP. There are 18 residues in the CDR3.

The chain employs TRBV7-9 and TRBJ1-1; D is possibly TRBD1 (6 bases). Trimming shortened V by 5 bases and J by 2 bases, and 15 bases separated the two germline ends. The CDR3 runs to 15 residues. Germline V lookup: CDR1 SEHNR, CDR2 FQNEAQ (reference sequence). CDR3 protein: CASSPWGGPNTEAFF. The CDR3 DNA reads TGTGCCAGCAGCCCTTGGGGGGGCCCTAACACTGAAGCTTTCTTT. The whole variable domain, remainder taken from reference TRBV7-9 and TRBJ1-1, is DTGVSQNPRHKITKRGQNVTFRCDPISEHNRLYWYRQTLGQGPEFLTYFQNEAQLEKSRLLSDRFSAERPKGSFSTLEIQRTEQGDSAMYLCASSPWGGPNTEAFFGQGTRLTVV.

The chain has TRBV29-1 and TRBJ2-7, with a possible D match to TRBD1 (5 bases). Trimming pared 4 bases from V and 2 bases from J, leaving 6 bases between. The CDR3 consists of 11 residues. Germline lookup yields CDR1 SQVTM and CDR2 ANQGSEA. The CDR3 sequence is CSVGQTYEQYF. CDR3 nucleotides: TGCAGCGTTGGACAGACCTACGAGCAGTACTTC.

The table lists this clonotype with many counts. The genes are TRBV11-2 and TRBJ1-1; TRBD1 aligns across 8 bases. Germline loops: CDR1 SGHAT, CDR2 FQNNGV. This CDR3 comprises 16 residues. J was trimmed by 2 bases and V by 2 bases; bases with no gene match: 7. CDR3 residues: CASSLWQGAGNTEAFF. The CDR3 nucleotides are TGTGCCAGCAGCTTATGGCAGGGGGCCGGCAACACTGAAGCTTTCTTT.

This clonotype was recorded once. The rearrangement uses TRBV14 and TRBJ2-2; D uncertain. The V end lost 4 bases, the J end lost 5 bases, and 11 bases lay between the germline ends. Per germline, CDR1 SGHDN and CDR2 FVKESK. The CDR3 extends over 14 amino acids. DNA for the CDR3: TGTGCCAGCAGCCCCTGGCATGCGACCGGGGAGCTGTTTTTT. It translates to CASSPWHATGELFF.

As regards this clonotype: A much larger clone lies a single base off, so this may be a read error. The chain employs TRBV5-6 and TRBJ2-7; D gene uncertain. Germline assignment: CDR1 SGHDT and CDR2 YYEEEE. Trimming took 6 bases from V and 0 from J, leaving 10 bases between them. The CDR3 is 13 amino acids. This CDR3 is CASTHRDSYEQYF. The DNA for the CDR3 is TGTGCCAGCACCCATAGAGACTCCTACGAGCAGTACTTC. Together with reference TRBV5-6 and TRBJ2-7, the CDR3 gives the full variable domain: DAGVTQSPTHLIKTRGQQVTLRCSPKSGHDTVSWYQQALGQGPQFIFQYYEEEERQRGNFPDRFSGHQFPNYSSELNVNALLLGDSALYLCASTHRDSYEQYFGPGTRLTVT.